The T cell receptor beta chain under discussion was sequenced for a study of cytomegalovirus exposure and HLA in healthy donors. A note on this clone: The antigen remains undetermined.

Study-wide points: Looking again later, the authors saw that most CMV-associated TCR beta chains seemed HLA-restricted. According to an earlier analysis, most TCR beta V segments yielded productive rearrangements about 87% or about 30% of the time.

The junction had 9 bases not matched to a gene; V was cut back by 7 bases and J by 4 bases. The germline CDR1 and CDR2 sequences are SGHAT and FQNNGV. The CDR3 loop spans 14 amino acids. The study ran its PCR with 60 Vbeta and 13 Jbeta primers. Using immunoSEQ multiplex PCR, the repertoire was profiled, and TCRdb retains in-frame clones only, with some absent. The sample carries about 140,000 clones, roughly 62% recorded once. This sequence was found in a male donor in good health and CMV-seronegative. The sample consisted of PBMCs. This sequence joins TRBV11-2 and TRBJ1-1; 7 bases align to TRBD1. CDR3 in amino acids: CASTHRGETTEAFF. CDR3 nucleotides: TGTGCCAGCACCCACAGGGGAGAGACCACTGAAGCTTTCTTT. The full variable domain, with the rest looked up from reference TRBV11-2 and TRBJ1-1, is EAGVAQSPRYKIIEKRQSVAFWCNPISGHATLYWYQQILGQGPKLLIQFQNNGVVDDSQLPKDRFSAERLKGVDSTLKIQPAKLEDSAVYLCASTHRGETTEAFFGQGTRLTVV.